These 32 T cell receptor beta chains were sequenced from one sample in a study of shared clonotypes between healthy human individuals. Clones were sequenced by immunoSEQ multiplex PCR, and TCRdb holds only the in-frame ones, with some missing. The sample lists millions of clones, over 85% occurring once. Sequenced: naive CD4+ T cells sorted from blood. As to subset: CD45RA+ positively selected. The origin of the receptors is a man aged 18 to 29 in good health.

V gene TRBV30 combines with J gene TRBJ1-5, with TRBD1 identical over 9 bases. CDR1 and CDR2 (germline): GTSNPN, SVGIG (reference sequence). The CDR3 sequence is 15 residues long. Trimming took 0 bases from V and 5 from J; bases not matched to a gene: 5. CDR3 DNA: TGTGCCTGGAGTGTGGGACAGGGTGGGTATCAGCCCCAGCATTTT. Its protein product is CAWSVGQGGYQPQHF.

The DNA for the CDR3 is TGTGCCAGCAGTTTGGAGCAGGGAATGAACACTGAAGCTTTCTTT. This sequence encodes CASSLEQGMNTEAFF. This chain links TRBV27 with TRBJ1-1; tentative D call: TRBD1 (5 bases). The CDR3 sequence is 15 residues long. Germline V CDR1 and CDR2: MNHEY, SMNVEV (reference sequence). V lost 3 bases and J lost 0, with 11 bases in between.

The CDR3: CASSYVGLVPSYEQYF. The CDR3 region has the DNA TGTGCCAGCAGTTACGTCGGACTAGTACCCTCCTACGAGCAGTACTTC. The rearrangement uses TRBV6-5 and TRBJ2-7; 7 nucleotides align to TRBD2. Trimming at V came to 2 bases and at J to 0 bases, leaving 7 bases not matched to a gene. The CDR3 covers 16 residues. Germline V gene sequence: CDR1 MNHEY, CDR2 SVGAGI.

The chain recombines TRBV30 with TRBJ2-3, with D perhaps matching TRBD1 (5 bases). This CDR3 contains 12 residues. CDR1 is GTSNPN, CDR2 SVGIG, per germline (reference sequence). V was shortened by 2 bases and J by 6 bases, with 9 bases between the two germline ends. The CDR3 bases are TGTGCCTGGAGTCACGCAGGGGATACGCAGTATTTT. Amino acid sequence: CAWSHAGDTQYF.

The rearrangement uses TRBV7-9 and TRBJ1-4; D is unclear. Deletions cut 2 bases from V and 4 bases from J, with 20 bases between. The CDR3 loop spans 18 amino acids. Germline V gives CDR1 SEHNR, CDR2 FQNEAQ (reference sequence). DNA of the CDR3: TGTGCCAGCAGCTTATTCATTGGGATTACGGCTTTTAATGAAAAACTGTTTTTT. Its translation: CASSLFIGITAFNEKLFF.

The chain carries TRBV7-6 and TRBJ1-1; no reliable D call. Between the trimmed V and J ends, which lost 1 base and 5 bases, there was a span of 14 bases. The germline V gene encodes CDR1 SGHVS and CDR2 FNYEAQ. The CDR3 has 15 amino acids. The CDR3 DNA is TGTGCCAGCAGCTTAGTCGAGGGCGGTCGGACTGAAGCTTTCTTT. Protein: CASSLVEGGRTEAFF.

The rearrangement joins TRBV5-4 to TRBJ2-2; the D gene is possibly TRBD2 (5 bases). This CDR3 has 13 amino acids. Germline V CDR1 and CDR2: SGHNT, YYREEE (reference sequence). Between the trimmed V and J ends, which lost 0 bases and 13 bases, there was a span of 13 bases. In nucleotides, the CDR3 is TGTGCCAGCAGCTTGGTGGAGGCTGGCGGGCTGTTTTTT. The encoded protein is CASSLVEAGGLFF.

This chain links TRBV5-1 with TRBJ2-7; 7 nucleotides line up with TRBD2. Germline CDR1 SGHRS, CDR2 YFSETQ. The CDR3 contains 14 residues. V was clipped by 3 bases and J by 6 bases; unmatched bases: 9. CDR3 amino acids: CASSSAGGGAEQYF. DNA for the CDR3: TGCGCCAGCAGCTCCGCGGGCGGGGGAGCCGAGCAGTACTTC.

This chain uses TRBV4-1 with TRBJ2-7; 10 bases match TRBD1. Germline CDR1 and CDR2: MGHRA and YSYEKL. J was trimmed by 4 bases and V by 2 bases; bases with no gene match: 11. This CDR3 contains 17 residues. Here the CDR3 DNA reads TGCGCCAGCAGCCAACCCCTAAGGGGACAGGGGATTTACGAGCAGTACTTC. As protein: CASSQPLRGQGIYEQYF.

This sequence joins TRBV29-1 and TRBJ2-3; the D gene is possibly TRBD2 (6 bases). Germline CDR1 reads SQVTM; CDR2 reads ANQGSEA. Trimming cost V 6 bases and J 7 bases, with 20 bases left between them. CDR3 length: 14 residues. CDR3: CSVAGTGGRNTQYF. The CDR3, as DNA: TGCAGCGTGGCCGGGACTGGGGGTAGGAATACGCAGTATTTT.

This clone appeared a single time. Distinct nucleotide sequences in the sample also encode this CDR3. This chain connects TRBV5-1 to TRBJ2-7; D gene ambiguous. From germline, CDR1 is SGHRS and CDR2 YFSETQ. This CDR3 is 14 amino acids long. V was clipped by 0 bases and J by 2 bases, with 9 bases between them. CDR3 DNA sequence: TGCGCCAGCAGCTTGGATGGCGGTACCTACGAGCAGTACTTC. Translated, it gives CASSLDGGTYEQYF.

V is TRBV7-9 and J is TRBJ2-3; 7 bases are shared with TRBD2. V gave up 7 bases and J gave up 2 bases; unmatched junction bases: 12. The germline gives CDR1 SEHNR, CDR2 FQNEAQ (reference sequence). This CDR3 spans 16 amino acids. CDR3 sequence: CASNRKGTTNTDTQYF. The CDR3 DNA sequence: TGTGCCAGCAATAGGAAGGGGACTACCAACACAGATACGCAGTATTTT.

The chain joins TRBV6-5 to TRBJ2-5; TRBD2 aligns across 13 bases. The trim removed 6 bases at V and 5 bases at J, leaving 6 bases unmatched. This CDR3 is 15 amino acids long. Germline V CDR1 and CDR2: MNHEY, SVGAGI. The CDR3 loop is CASRQTSGGKETQYF. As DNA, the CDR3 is TGTGCCAGCAGGCAGACTAGCGGGGGGAAGGAGACCCAGTACTTC.

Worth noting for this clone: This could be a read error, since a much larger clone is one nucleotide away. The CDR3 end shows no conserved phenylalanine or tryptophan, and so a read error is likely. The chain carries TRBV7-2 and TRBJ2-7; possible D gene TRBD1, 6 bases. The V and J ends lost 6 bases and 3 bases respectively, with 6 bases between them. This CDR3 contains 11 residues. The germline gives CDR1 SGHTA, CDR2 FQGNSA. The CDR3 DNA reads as TGTGCCAGCAGGGACAGCTACGAGCAGTACCTC. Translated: CASRDSYEQYL.

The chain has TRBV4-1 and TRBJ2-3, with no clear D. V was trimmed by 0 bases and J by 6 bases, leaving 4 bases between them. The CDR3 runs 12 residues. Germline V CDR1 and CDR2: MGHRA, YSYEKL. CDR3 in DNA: TGCGCCAGCAGCCAAGACGGGGATACGCAGTATTTT. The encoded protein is CASSQDGDTQYF.

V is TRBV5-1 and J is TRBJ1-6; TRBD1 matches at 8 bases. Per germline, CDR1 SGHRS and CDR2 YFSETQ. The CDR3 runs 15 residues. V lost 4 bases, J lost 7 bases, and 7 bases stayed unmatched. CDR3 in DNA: TGCGCCAGCAGCATTGGACAGGGCCCCAATTCACCCCTCCACTTT. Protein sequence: CASSIGQGPNSPLHF.

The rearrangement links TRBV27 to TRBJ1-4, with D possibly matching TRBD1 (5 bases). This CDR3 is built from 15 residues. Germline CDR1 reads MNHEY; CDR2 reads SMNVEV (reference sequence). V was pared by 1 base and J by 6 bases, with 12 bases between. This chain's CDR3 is CASSLWGVGDEKLFF. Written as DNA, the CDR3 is TGTGCCAGCAGTTTATGGGGGGTGGGGGATGAAAAACTGTTTTTT. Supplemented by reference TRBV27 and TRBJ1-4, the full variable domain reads EAQVTQNPRYLITVTGKKLTVTCSQNMNHEYMSWYRQDPGLGLRQIYYSMNVEVTDKGDVPEGYKVSRKEKRNFPLILESPSPNQTSLYFCASSLWGVGDEKLFFGSGTQLSVL.

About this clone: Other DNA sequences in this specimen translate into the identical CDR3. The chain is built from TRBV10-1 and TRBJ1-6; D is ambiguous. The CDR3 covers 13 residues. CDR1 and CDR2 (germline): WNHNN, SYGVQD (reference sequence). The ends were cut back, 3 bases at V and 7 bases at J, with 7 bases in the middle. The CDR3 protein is CASSESPNSPLHF. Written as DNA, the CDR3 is TGCGCCAGCAGTGAAAGCCCCAATTCACCCCTCCACTTT.

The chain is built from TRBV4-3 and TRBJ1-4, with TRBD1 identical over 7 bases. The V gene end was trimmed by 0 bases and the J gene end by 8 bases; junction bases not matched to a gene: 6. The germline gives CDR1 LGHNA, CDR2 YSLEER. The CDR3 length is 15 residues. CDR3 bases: TGCGCCAGCAGCCAAGACGACAGGGTGCGAGAAAAACTGTTTTTT. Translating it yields CASSQDDRVREKLFF.

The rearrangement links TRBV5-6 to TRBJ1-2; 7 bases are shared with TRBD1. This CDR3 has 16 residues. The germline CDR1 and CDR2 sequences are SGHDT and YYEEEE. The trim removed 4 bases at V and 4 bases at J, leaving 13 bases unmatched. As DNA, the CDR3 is TGTGCCAGCAGCCAGGGAAGACAGGGACCTGGCTATGGCTACACCTTC. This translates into CASSQGRQGPGYGYTF.

The CDR3 is CASSLGSGIGGETQYF. DNA of the CDR3: TGTGCCAGCAGTCTGGGGAGCGGGATTGGTGGAGAGACCCAGTACTTC. The rearrangement joins TRBV27 to TRBJ2-5; 7 bases align to TRBD2. Trimming at V came to 5 bases and at J to 4 bases, leaving 13 bases not matched to a gene. This CDR3 has 16 residues. CDR1 MNHEY and CDR2 SMNVEV come from the germline V gene (reference sequence).

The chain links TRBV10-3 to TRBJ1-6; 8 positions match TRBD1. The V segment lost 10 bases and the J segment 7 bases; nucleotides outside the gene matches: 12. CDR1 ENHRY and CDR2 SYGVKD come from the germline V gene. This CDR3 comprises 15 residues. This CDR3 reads CASHSTGVGNSPLHF. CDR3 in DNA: TGTGCCAGCCACTCGACAGGGGTGGGAAATTCACCCCTCCACTTT.

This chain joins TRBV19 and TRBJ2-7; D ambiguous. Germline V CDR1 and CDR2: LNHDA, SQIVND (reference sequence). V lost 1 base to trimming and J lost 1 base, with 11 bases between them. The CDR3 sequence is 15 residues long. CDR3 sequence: CASSIGAFPSYEQYF. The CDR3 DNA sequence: TGTGCCAGTAGTATAGGGGCCTTCCCTTCCTACGAGCAGTACTTC.

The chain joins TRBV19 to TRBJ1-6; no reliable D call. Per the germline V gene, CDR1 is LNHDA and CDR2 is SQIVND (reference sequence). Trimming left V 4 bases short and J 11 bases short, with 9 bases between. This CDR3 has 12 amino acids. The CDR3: CASSSGDPPLHF. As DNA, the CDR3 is TGTGCCAGTAGTAGCGGGGATCCACCCCTCCACTTT.

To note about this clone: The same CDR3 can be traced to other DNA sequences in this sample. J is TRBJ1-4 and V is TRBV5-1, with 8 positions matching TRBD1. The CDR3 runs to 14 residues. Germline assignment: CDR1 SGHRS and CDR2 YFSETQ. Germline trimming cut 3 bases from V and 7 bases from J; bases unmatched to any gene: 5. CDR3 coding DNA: TGCGCCAGCAGCTCAGGACAGGGAGGTGAAAAACTGTTTTTT. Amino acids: CASSSGQGGEKLFF.

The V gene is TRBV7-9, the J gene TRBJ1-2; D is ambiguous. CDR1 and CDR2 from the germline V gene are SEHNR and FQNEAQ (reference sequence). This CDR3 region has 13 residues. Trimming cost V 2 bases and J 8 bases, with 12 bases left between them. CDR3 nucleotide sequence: TGTGCCAGCAGCTTAAGCTGGGCGGGAGGCTACACCTTC. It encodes CASSLSWAGGYTF.

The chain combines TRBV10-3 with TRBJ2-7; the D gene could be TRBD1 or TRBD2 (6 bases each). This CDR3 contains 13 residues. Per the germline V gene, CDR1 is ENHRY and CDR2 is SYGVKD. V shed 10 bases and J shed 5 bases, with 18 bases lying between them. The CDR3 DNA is TGTGCCAGCCGGAGGGGGACCGCGGACGAGCAGTACTTC. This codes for CASRRGTADEQYF.

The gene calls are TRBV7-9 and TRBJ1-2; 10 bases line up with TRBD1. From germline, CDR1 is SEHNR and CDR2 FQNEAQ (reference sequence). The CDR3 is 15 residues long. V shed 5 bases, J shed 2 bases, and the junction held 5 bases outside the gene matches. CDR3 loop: CASSRDRGDNYGYTF. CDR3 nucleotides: TGTGCCAGCAGCAGGGACAGGGGTGACAACTATGGCTACACCTTC. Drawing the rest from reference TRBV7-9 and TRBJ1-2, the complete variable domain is DTGVSQNPRHKITKRGQNVTFRCDPISEHNRLYWYRQTLGQGPEFLTYFQNEAQLEKSRLLSDRFSAERPKGSFSTLEIQRTEQGDSAMYLCASSRDRGDNYGYTFGSGTRLTVV.

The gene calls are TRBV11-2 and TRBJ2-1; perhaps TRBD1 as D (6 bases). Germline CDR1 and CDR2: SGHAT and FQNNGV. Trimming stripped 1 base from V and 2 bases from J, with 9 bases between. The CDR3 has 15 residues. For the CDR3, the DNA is TGTGCCAGCAGCTTAGGGACAGCAACCTACAATGAGCAGTTCTTC. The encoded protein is CASSLGTATYNEQFF.

CDR3 bases: TGTGCCTGGAGTGGATACAGGGGCGAGCAGTACTTC. This codes for CAWSGYRGEQYF. V usage is TRBV30 and J usage is TRBJ2-7; TRBD1 matches 7 bases. The germline V gene has CDR1 GTSNPN and CDR2 SVGIG (reference sequence). The junction had 3 bases not matched to a gene; V was cut back by 1 base and J by 6 bases. The CDR3 extends over 12 amino acids.

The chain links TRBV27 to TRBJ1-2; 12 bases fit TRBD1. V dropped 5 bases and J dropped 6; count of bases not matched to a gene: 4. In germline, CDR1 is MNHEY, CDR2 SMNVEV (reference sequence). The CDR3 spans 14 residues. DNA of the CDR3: TGTGCCAGCAGTCTAGGGACAGGGGGCCATGGCTACACCTTC. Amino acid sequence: CASSLGTGGHGYTF.

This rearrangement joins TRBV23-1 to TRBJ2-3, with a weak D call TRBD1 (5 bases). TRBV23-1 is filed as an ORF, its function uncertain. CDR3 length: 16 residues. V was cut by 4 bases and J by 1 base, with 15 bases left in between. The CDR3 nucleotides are TGCGCCAGCAGTCTTATGAAGCAGGGTCGCACAGATACGCAGTATTTT. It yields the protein CASSLMKQGRTDTQYF.